The following is a TCR beta chain sequence with its context. Libraries were prepared by immunoSEQ multiplex PCR; TCRdb keeps only in-frame clonotypes and omits some of them. The repertoire holds about 160,000 clones, with 85% as singletons. The entry originates in a study of blood T cell repertoires in COVID-19. Study as a whole: Collection of acute and convalescent COVID-19 samples took place in the United States, Italy and Spain.

Germline V gene data show CDR1 as SEHNR and CDR2 as FQNEAQ (reference sequence). This CDR3 is built from 12 residues. V was clipped by 5 bases and J by 10 bases; unmatched bases: 5. The sample consisted of peripheral blood. This rearrangement joins TRBV7-9 to TRBJ2-3; 8 nucleotides line up with TRBD2. This clonotype was obtained from a man between 40 and 49 years old with acute or convalescent COVID-19. CDR3 in amino acids: CASSPGLAAQYF. The CDR3 DNA is TGTGCCAGCAGCCCCGGACTAGCCGCGCAGTATTTT.